These T cell receptor beta chains were read from a single sample in a study of cytomegalovirus exposure and HLA in healthy donors. Profiling relied on immunoSEQ multiplex PCR, and the TCRdb table lists in-frame clones only, not all of them. The data show about 110,000 clones, around 88% seen once. Sequencing was performed on PBMCs. Every receptor here comes from a man aged 40-55 years in good health and CMV-seronegative. Both conserved end residues are part of each CDR3. Fields, in order: V gene, CDR3 protein.

TRBV27	CASRGRQRPYEQYF
TRBV5-4	CASSPGQSESPLHF
TRBV4-3	CASSQSRVAGELFF
TRBV27	CASSLTAGQYGYTF
TRBV4-3	CASSLMHQGAGMNTEAFF
TRBV7-6	CASSFTTDSSEQYF
TRBV6-5	CAVVRAGGYEQYF
TRBV6-5	CASSPGGSYGYTF
TRBV5-1	CASSWTSGTDTQYF
TRBV9	CASSPEGGGSGELFF
TRBV6-1	CASSEKRLVEQYF
TRBV20-1	CSARLGQGAYF
TRBV13	CASSLRQAGNTIYF
TRBV9	CASSVRGYEQFF
TRBV20-1	CSARIEAEQFF
TRBV5-4	CASSSNVLYEQYF
TRBV29-1	CSGGAGNTIYF
TRBV5-4	CASSPNRDRLGTQYF
TRBV6-5	CASSYSSGIAKNIQYF
TRBV19	CASSRQEPQGAEAFF
TRBV6-5	CASSYGRGRDQPQHF
TRBV28	CASSEWTGTLQNYGYTF
TRBV7-2	CASSLLNTGELFF
TRBV28	CASSPTVTNTIYF
TRBV7-2	CASSLGARGGSEQYF
TRBV6-6	CASSYSSGSNTEAFF
TRBV7-8	CASSFRGRGEELFF
TRBV5-4	CASRVPGQGINEQFF
TRBV5-1	CASSPFVQGEQYF
TRBV5-1	CASSLARQGFGELFF
TRBV10-3	CAISEGLAGSTDTQYF
TRBV4-1	CASSQEGEETQYF
TRBV18	CASSLSGQTGNTIYF
TRBV19	CASSMRTSISLNTEAFF
TRBV18	CASSPRQNTGELFF
TRBV6-5	CASKKTWSTDTQYF
TRBV6-1	CASSESVGQYGNTIYF
TRBV5-8	CASSLGAAGSGWSPLHF
TRBV28	CASSLTGTNQPQHF
TRBV5-1	CASSPRTGGAYGYTF
TRBV5-4	CASSRRDRAYNEQFF
TRBV5-4	CASSLKQGSSYNEQFF
TRBV2	CASSEQGRDYGYTF
TRBV5-1	CASSLERGRYQETQYF
TRBV14	CASSQDPLNYEQYF
TRBV5-1	CASSFDRGSYEQYF
TRBV2	CASSGQGRNEQFF
TRBV7-2	CASSSQGGQRSEQFF
TRBV29-1	CSVDSSYEQYF
TRBV14	CASSHSGTRLFGETQYF
TRBV6-5	CASSLLAGKTDTQYF
TRBV5-1	CASSPLGGIDQPQHF
TRBV9	CASSVAGGPTGELFF
TRBV6-5	CASSRTTNEKLFF
TRBV7-2	CASSLFPTQDEQYF